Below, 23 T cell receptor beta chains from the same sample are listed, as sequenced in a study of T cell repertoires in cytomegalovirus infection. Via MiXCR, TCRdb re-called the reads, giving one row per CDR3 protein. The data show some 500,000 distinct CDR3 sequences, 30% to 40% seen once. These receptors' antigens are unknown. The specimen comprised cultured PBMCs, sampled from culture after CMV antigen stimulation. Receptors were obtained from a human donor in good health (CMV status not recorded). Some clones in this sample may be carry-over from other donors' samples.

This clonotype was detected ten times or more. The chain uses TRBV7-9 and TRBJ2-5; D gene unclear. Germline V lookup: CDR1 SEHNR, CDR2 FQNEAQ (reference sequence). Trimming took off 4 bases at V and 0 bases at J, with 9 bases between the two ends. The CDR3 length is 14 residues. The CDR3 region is CASSSRWNQETQYF. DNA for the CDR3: TGTGCCAGCAGCTCCAGGTGGAACCAAGAGACCCAGTACTTC.

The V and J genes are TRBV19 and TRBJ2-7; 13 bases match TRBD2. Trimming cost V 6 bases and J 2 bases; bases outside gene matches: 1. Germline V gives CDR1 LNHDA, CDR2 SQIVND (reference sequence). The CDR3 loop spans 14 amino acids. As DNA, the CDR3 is TGTGCCAGTAGGGGACTAGCGGGACCCTACGAGCAGTACTTC. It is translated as CASRGLAGPYEQYF.

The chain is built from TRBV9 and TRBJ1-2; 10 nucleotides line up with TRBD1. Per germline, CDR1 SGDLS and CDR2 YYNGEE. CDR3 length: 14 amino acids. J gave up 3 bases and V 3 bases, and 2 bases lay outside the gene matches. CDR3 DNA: TGTGCCAGCAGCGGGGGGACAGGGGACTATGGCTACACCTTC. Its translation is CASSGGTGDYGYTF.

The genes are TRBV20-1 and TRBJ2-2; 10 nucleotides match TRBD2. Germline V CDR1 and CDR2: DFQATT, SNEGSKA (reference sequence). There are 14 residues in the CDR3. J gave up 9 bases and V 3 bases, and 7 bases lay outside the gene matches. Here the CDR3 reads CSARNSGRARELFF. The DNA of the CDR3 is TGCAGTGCTAGGAACAGCGGGAGGGCCCGGGAGCTGTTTTTT.

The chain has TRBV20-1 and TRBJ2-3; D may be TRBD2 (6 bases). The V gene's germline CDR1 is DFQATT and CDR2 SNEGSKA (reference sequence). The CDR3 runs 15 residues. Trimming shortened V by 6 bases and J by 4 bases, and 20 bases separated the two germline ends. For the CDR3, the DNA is TGCAGTGCCCCAGATCCGCTAGCGTTCTCAGATACGCAGTATTTT. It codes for CSAPDPLAFSDTQYF.

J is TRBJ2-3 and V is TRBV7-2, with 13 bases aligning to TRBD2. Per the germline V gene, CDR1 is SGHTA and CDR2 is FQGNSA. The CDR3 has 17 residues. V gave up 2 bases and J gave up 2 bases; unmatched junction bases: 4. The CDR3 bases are TGTGCCAGCAGCTTAAAGGGACTAGCGGGGTTCACAGATACGCAGTATTTT. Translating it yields CASSLKGLAGFTDTQYF. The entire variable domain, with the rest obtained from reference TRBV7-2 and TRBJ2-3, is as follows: GAGVSQSPSNKVTEKGKDVELRCDPISGHTALYWYRQSLGQGLEFLIYFQGNSAPDKSGLPSDRFSAERTGGSVSTLTIQRTQQEDSAVYLCASSLKGLAGFTDTQYFGPGTRLTVL.

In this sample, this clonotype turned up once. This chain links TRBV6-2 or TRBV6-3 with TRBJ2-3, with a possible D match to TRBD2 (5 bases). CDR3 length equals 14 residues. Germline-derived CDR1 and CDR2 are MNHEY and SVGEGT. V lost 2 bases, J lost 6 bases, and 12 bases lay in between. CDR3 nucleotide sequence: TGTGCCAGCAGTTACGTTCGGGAACTGGATACGCAGTATTTT. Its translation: CASSYVRELDTQYF.

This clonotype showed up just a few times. This CDR3 is CASSWGQGVGWNEQFF. The CDR3 DNA is TGTGCCAGCAGCTGGGGACAGGGTGTGGGGTGGAATGAGCAGTTCTTC. The rearrangement links TRBV7-3 to TRBJ2-1, with 9 bases that match TRBD1. This CDR3 has 16 residues. The J segment lost 7 bases and the V segment lost 4 bases, leaving 11 bases of the junction unmatched. Germline V gene data show CDR1 as SGHTA and CDR2 as FQGTGA.

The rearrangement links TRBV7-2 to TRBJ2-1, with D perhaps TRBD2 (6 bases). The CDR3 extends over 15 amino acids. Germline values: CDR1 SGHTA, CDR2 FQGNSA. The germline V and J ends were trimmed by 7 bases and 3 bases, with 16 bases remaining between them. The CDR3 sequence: CASNSGTLVYNEQFF. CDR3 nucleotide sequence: TGTGCCAGCAACTCAGGGACTTTGGTCTACAATGAGCAGTTCTTC. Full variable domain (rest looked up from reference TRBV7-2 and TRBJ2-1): GAGVSQSPSNKVTEKGKDVELRCDPISGHTALYWYRQSLGQGLEFLIYFQGNSAPDKSGLPSDRFSAERTGGSVSTLTIQRTQQEDSAVYLCASNSGTLVYNEQFFGPGTRLTVL.

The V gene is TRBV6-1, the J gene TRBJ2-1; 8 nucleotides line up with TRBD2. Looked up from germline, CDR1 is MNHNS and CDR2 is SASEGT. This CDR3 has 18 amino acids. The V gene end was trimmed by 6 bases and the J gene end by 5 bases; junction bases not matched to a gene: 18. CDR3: CASSPLLAGSNRDNEQFF. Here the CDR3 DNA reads TGTGCCAGCAGCCCACTATTAGCGGGGTCGAACAGAGACAATGAGCAGTTCTTC.

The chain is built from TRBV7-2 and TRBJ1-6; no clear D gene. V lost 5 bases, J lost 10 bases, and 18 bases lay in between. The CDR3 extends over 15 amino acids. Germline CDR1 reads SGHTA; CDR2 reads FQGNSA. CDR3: CASSVGPRRESPLHF. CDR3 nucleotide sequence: TGTGCCAGCAGCGTAGGCCCCAGAAGGGAATCACCCCTCCACTTT.

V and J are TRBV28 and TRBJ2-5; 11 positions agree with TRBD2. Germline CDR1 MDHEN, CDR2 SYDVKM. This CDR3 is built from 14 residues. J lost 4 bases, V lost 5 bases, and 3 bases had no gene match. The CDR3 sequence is CASSPTSGRETQYF. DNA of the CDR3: TGTGCCAGCAGTCCCACTAGCGGGAGAGAGACCCAGTACTTC.

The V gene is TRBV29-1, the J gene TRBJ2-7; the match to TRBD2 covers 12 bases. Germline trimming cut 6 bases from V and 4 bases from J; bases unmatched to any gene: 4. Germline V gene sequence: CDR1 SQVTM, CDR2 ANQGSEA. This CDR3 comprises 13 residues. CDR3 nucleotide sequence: TGCAGCGTGGCGGGACTAGCGGGTTACGAGCAGTACTTC. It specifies CSVAGLAGYEQYF.

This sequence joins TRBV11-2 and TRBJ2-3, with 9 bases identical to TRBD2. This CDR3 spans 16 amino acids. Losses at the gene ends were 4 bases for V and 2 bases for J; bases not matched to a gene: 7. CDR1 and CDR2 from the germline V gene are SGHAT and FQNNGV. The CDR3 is CASSSLSGRNTDTQYF. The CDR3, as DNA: TGTGCCAGCAGCTCCCTTAGCGGGAGAAACACAGATACGCAGTATTTT. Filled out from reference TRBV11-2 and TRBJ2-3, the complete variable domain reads EAGVAQSPRYKIIEKRQSVAFWCNPISGHATLYWYQQILGQGPKLLIQFQNNGVVDDSQLPKDRFSAERLKGVDSTLKIQPAKLEDSAVYLCASSSLSGRNTDTQYFGPGTRLTVL.

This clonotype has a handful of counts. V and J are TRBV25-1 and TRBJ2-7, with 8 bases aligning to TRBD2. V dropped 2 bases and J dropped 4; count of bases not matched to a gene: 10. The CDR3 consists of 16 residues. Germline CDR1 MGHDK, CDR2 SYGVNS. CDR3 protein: CASSEGGSTSEYEQYV. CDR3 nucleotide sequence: TGTGCCAGCAGTGAAGGGGGTTCGACTAGCGAGTACGAGCAGTACGTC.

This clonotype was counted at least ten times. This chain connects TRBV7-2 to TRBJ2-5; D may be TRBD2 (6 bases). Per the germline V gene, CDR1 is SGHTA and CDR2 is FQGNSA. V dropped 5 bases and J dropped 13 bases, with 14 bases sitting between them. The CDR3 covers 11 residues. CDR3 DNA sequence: TGTGCCAGCAGCCCAACCGGGACTTTGTACTTC. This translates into CASSPTGTLYF. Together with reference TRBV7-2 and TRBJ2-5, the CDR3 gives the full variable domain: GAGVSQSPSNKVTEKGKDVELRCDPISGHTALYWYRQSLGQGLEFLIYFQGNSAPDKSGLPSDRFSAERTGGSVSTLTIQRTQQEDSAVYLCASSPTGTLYFGPGTRLLVL.

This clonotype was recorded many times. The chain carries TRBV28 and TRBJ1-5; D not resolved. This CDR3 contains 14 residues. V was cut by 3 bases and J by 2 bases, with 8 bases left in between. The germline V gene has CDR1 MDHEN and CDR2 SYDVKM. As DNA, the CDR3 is TGTGCCAGCAGTTTTCCTGGCGGCAATCAGCCCCAGCATTTT. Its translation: CASSFPGGNQPQHF.

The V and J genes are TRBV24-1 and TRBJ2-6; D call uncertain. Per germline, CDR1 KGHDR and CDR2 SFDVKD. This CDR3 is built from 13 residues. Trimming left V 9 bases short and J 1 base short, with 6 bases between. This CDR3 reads CATEKSGANVLTF. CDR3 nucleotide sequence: TGTGCCACCGAGAAATCTGGGGCCAACGTCCTGACTTTC.

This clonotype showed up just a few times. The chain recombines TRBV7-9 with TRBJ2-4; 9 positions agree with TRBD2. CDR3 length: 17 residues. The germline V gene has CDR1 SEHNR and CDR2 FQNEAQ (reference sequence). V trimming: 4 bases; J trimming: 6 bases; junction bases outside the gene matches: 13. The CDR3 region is CASSSFGAGGHRNIQYF. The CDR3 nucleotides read TGTGCCAGCAGCTCGTTCGGGGCGGGAGGGCATAGAAACATTCAGTACTTC.

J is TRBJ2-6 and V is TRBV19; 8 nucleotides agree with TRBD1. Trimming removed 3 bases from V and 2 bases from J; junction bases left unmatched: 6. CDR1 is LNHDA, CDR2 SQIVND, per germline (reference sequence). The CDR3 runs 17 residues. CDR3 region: CASSIEAGGAGANVLTF. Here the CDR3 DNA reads TGTGCCAGTAGTATCGAGGCAGGGGGCGCTGGGGCCAACGTCCTGACTTTC.

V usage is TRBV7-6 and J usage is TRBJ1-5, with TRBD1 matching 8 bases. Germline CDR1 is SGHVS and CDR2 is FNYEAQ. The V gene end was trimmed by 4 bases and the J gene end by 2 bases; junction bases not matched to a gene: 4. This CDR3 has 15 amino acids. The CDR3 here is CASSSTTGGNQPQHF. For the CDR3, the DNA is TGTGCCAGCAGCTCTACGACAGGGGGCAATCAGCCCCAGCATTTT.

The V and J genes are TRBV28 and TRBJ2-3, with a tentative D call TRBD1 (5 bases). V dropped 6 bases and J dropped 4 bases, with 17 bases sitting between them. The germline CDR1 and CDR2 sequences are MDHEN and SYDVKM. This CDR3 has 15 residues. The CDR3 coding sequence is TGTGCCAGCAGCGGACAATGGGTTAGTCCAGATACGCAGTATTTT. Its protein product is CASSGQWVSPDTQYF. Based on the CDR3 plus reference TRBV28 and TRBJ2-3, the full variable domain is DVKVTQSSRYLVKRTGEKVFLECVQDMDHENMFWYRQDPGLGLRLIYFSYDVKMKEKGDIPEGYSVSREKKERFSLILESASTNQTSMYLCASSGQWVSPDTQYFGPGTRLTVL.

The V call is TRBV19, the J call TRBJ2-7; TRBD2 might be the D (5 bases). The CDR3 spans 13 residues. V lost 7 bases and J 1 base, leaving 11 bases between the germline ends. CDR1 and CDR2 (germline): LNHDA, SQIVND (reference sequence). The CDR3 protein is CASTKRGSYEQYF. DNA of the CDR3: TGTGCCAGTACCAAACGGGGATCCTACGAGCAGTACTTC.